This T cell receptor (beta chain) was obtained from a study of shared clonotypes between healthy human individuals. Broader study findings: The small donor group covered limited genetic and exposure diversity. Generally, estimated richness proved larger in naive subsets than it did in memory subsets.

The CDR3 is 16 residues long. Trimming took 0 bases from V and 1 from J, leaving 12 bases between them. In germline, CDR1 is SGHRS, CDR2 YFSETQ. Some clones are missing from TCRdb's copy, which holds only in-frame ones; the method was immunoSEQ multiplex PCR. The sample includes 2 million to 2.5 million clones, almost 96% seen only once; the top ten take around 0.13%. This clone was found once. No antigen is known for it. The clonotype was recovered from a man between 18 and 29 years old in good health. Sequenced input: naive CD4+ T cells sorted from blood. As to subset: CD45RA+ positively selected. The rearrangement links TRBV5-1 to TRBJ2-3; the D is unclear. CDR3 residues: CASSLGHEIGTDTQYF. The CDR3 region has the DNA TGCGCCAGCAGCTTGGGACACGAGATCGGCACAGATACGCAGTATTTT. Filled out from reference TRBV5-1 and TRBJ2-3, the complete variable domain reads KAGVTQTPRYLIKTRGQQVTLSCSPISGHRSVSWYQQTPGQGLQFLFEYFSETQRNKGNFPGRFSGRQFSNSRSEMNVSTLELGDSALYLCASSLGHEIGTDTQYFGPGTRLTVL.